This is a list of T cell receptor beta chains from one sample in a study of cytomegalovirus exposure and HLA in healthy donors. Sequencing used immunoSEQ multiplex PCR; TCRdb keeps in-frame clones, though not all of them. In the table there are 150,000 to 200,000 clones, more than 60% of which are singletons. The sequenced sample consisted of PBMCs. The receptors stem from a man aged 25-45 years in good health and CMV-seropositive. Both conserved end residues are trimmed from each CDR3. Fields, in order: J gene, V gene, CDR3 protein.

TRBJ2-1 TRBV7-2 ASSLAGYEQF
TRBJ2-3 TRBV2 AIQTSGTDTQY
NA TRBV11-2 ASRGRAGLAYEQY
TRBJ2-5 TRBV13 ASSPTLLGLETQY
TRBJ2-7 TRBV6-1 ASKWGQGDEQY
TRBJ2-7 TRBV11-2 ASSGDTGITYEQY
TRBJ1-3 TRBV5-1 ASSARDRDSGNTIY
TRBJ2-2 TRBV2 ASSVLGTHIGELF
TRBJ2-3 TRBV5-4 ASSLWTSGADTQY
TRBJ1-1 TRBV28 ASSLVRGLPPRAEAF
TRBJ1-5 TRBV7-9 ASSEDWGDQPQH
TRBJ2-7 TRBV6-5 ASSYFGRSEQY
TRBJ1-5 TRBV15 ATSRDAAGNQPQH
TRBJ1-4 TRBV30 AWSVGTSYAKLF
TRBJ2-3 TRBV6-5 ASSYGGGTDTQY
TRBJ1-2 TRBV6-1 ASSEYLGTSSNYGYT
TRBJ2-5 TRBV30 AWKSGRAGETQY
TRBJ1-5 TRBV30 AWSVLGRAQH
TRBJ2-7 TRBV28 ASNTMGARDEQY
TRBJ1-4 TRBV6-5 ASSQSGGVGEKLF
TRBJ1-1 TRBV18 ASSPAVTPNTEAF
TRBJ1-4 TRBV7-9 ASSTRTGIGEKLF
TRBJ2-7 TRBV19 ASSIQVSSYEQY
TRBJ2-7 TRBV19 ASSAQPGQRIYEQY
TRBJ2-3 TRBV11-3 ASSYPTGIDTDTQY
TRBJ2-6 TRBV7-3 ASSDPGQGPGANVLT
TRBJ1-2 TRBV4-1 ASSQPYRGAKGYT
TRBJ2-3 TRBV11-2 ASSLVLELSTDTQY
TRBJ1-4 TRBV18 ASSPQGFNEKLF
TRBJ2-1 TRBV5-1 ASSPDPSGGYNEQF
NA TRBV5-1 ASSRDRRYEQY
TRBJ1-2 TRBV5-5 ASSFYDGVGYGYT
TRBJ1-1 TRBV4-1 ASSQDPGADSGTEAF
TRBJ1-2 TRBV7-2 ASSERTPANYGYT
TRBJ1-2 TRBV11-2 ASSFLGQTYGYT
TRBJ2-3 TRBV5-1 ASSGKAGRGSTDTQY
TRBJ2-2 TRBV7-9 ASSLLAGGTGELF
TRBJ2-7 TRBV4-2 ASSQVLAGTRL
TRBJ2-7 TRBV6-5 ASTPTSGHSYEQY
TRBJ2-1 TRBV27 ASSGGRNEQF